The clone carrying this T cell receptor (beta chain) was picked up a small number of times. Germline CDR1 and CDR2: MNHEY and SVGAGI. The V gene lost 6 bases and the J gene lost 4 bases, with 12 bases spanning the gap. This CDR3 is built from 13 residues. This record comes from a study of Ad26.COV2.S vaccination and SARS-CoV-2 variants. Stated treatment: roughly 18 received Ad26.COV2.S at low or high dose, single or two shots; several received placebo; per-sample allocation not given. Sampling took place 63 days after the first vaccine or placebo injection. The repertoire was sequenced with immunoSEQ multiplex PCR; TCRdb's copy has only in-frame clones and lacks some. The table has more than 250,000 clones, around 87% seen once; the top ten hold around 3.5%.

The input for sequencing was peripheral blood, taken in a trial of Ad26.COV2.S vaccine versus placebo. This chain joins TRBV6-5 and TRBJ1-1, with a tentative D call TRBD1 (6 bases). The clonotype comes from a person aged 18-65 years who received the Ad26.COV2.S COVID-19 vaccine or a placebo. The CDR3 loop reads CASRRTGFTEAFF. In nucleotides, the CDR3 is TGTGCCAGCAGGAGAACAGGGTTCACTGAAGCTTTCTTT.